This TCR beta chain was sequenced for a study of vaccination and CD4 T cells after COVID-19. The wider study: Cells received overlapping spike peptides from SARS-CoV-2, HCoV-NL63, HCoV-OC43 and HCoV-229E as stimulation. Broader study findings: Convalescent patients' vaccine-specific clones were spike mono-reactive in 304 of 307 cases.

Losses at the gene ends were 3 bases for V and 7 bases for J; bases not matched to a gene: 8. This CDR3 spans 13 amino acids. Per germline, CDR1 DFQATT and CDR2 SNEGSKA (reference sequence). Researchers used the Oncomine TCR Beta short-read assay to sequence DNA from cultured CD4+ T cells. In TCRdb, the PCR reads were re-called with MiXCR into one record per CDR3 protein. The sample carries fewer than 20,000 distinct CDR3 sequences, around half recorded once. As concerns this clonotype: The antigen is not known.

Treatment in this sample: approximately nine-day PBMC culture with coronavirus spike peptide pools or control peptides (ViraFEST assay). TCR sequencing followed the expansion of antigen-specific T cells with peptide pools in ViraFEST. The rearrangement joins TRBV20-1 to TRBJ1-1; 7 bases are shared with TRBD1. This sequence was found in a human donor who had recovered from COVID-19. Sample: CD4+ T cells from blood, cultured in vitro. The CDR3 here is CSARSGQSFEAFF. The DNA of the CDR3 is TGCAGTGCTAGGTCGGGACAGTCATTTGAAGCTTTCTTT.